This TCR beta chain was captured in a study of CD8 T cells in Susac syndrome. This CDR3 has 14 residues. V was shortened by 5 bases and J by 0 bases, with 11 bases between the two germline ends. The germline CDR1 and CDR2 sequences are LGHNA and YNFKEQ. RNA amounts of roughly 0.45 to 1 ug underwent reverse transcription with random hexamers. The authors amplified TCR beta CDR3 across 54 Vbeta and 13 Jbeta using immunoSEQ multiplex PCR. MiXCR, run by TCRdb on the immunoSEQ multiplex PCR reads, gives a single entry per CDR3 protein. The sample lists 100,000 to 150,000 distinct CDR3 sequences, approximately 95% occurring once.

The chain links TRBV4-2 to TRBJ2-7; TRBD1 or TRBD2 may be the D gene (5 bases each). This receptor was identified in a human donor with multiple sclerosis. Sequencing was carried out using CD8+ T cells from PBMCs. CDR3 loop: CASSFRDGSYEQYF. CDR3 DNA: TGTGCCAGCAGCTTCCGGGACGGCTCCTACGAGCAGTACTTC.